The rows below give T cell receptor beta chains drawn from one sample of a study of T-cell memory formation after mild COVID-19. One entry per CDR3 protein results from TCRdb running MiXCR on the 5' RACE reads. The sample records about 29,000 distinct CDR3 sequences, 15% to 20% being singletons. Sequenced material: PBMCs or a T cell subset sorted from them (not recorded which). These receptors were taken from an adult who had mild COVID-19 (a few samples of this study predate the infection). Cell type and time point are not known. CDR3s include the opening cysteine and the closing phenylalanine or tryptophan. A D gene is named only where the DNA matches it firmly.

CDR3aa: CSVKKTSGETQYF
j_gene: TRBJ2-5
d_gene: TRBD2
v_gene: TRBV29-1

CDR3aa: CASSEVREQFF
j_gene: TRBJ2-1
d_gene: NA
v_gene: TRBV2

CDR3aa: CASSLVSGGAYEQYF
j_gene: TRBJ2-7
d_gene: TRBD2
v_gene: TRBV5-5

CDR3aa: CASTEAQTQYF
j_gene: TRBJ2-5
d_gene: NA
v_gene: TRBV7-9

CDR3aa: CSVEPRDLNYGYTF
j_gene: TRBJ1-2
d_gene: NA
v_gene: TRBV29-1

CDR3aa: CASSLEGRGFPYNEQFF
j_gene: TRBJ2-1
d_gene: NA
v_gene: TRBV5-1

CDR3aa: CASSIDPGTYGYTF
j_gene: TRBJ1-2
d_gene: NA
v_gene: TRBV19

CDR3aa: CASSYRGSGRRQETQYF
j_gene: TRBJ2-5
d_gene: TRBD2
v_gene: TRBV6-5

CDR3aa: CASSRSRTDTQYF
j_gene: TRBJ2-3
d_gene: NA
v_gene: TRBV7-2

CDR3aa: CASSSGRGFGDTQYF
j_gene: TRBJ2-3
d_gene: NA
v_gene: TRBV7-9

CDR3aa: CASSHKRGGNNEQFF
j_gene: TRBJ2-1
d_gene: TRBD2
v_gene: TRBV7-3

CDR3aa: CASSLAQVSYEQYF
j_gene: TRBJ2-7
d_gene: NA
v_gene: TRBV7-9

CDR3aa: CATSRAQGTYNEQFF
j_gene: TRBJ2-1
d_gene: NA
v_gene: TRBV15

CDR3aa: CASSYRPTGSSGNTIYF
j_gene: TRBJ1-3
d_gene: NA
v_gene: TRBV6-5

CDR3aa: CASSLGQSYNEQFF
j_gene: TRBJ2-1
d_gene: NA
v_gene: TRBV7-9

CDR3aa: CASSLARKPYEQYF
j_gene: TRBJ2-7
d_gene: NA
v_gene: TRBV7-2

CDR3aa: CASSPHQGVRYGEQFF
j_gene: TRBJ2-1
d_gene: NA
v_gene: TRBV11-2

CDR3aa: CASSLQGQGNYEQYF
j_gene: TRBJ2-7
d_gene: TRBD1
v_gene: TRBV5-1

CDR3aa: CASRDPGVTEAFF
j_gene: TRBJ1-1
d_gene: NA
v_gene: TRBV6-6

CDR3aa: CASSDSGRREQYF
j_gene: TRBJ2-7
d_gene: TRBD2
v_gene: TRBV9

CDR3aa: CAISEDYEQYF
j_gene: TRBJ2-7
d_gene: NA
v_gene: TRBV10-3

CDR3aa: CASREYRGQETQYF
j_gene: TRBJ2-5
d_gene: NA
v_gene: TRBV2

CDR3aa: CASSLVGGPRTDTQYF
j_gene: TRBJ2-3
d_gene: NA
v_gene: TRBV5-1

CDR3aa: CASSLRTSGEDRAQYF
j_gene: TRBJ2-5
d_gene: TRBD2
v_gene: TRBV5-1

CDR3aa: CASSFRDSEQFF
j_gene: TRBJ2-1
d_gene: NA
v_gene: TRBV7-9

CDR3aa: CASSIEVGEQFF
j_gene: TRBJ2-1
d_gene: NA
v_gene: TRBV7-2

CDR3aa: CASSVRGGGYGYTF
j_gene: TRBJ1-2
d_gene: NA
v_gene: TRBV5-8

CDR3aa: CASSLGRGQPQHF
j_gene: TRBJ1-5
d_gene: NA
v_gene: TRBV11-1

CDR3aa: CASSLPNTDTQYF
j_gene: TRBJ2-3
d_gene: NA
v_gene: TRBV12-3/TRBV12-4

CDR3aa: CASSQEGGALTGELFF
j_gene: TRBJ2-2
d_gene: NA
v_gene: TRBV4-1

CDR3aa: CASSLTGVGNTIYF
j_gene: TRBJ1-3
d_gene: TRBD1
v_gene: TRBV6-5

CDR3aa: CASSTGLAGVETQYF
j_gene: TRBJ2-5
d_gene: TRBD2
v_gene: TRBV12-3/TRBV12-4

CDR3aa: CASSPPGPSNQPQHF
j_gene: TRBJ1-5
d_gene: NA
v_gene: TRBV12-3/TRBV12-4

CDR3aa: CASSPGQGLSYEQYF
j_gene: TRBJ2-7
d_gene: TRBD1
v_gene: TRBV5-1

CDR3aa: CAISEYRDGYTF
j_gene: TRBJ1-2
d_gene: NA
v_gene: TRBV10-3

CDR3aa: CASSSQGHTEAFF
j_gene: TRBJ1-1
d_gene: NA
v_gene: TRBV5-1

CDR3aa: CAISWDTGYGYTF
j_gene: TRBJ1-2
d_gene: NA
v_gene: TRBV10-3

CDR3aa: CATSASPTTSQETQYF
j_gene: TRBJ2-5
d_gene: NA
v_gene: TRBV24-1

CDR3aa: CASSPGVGELFF
j_gene: TRBJ2-2
d_gene: NA
v_gene: TRBV7-3

CDR3aa: CASSPSWTGGSSTEAFF
j_gene: TRBJ1-1
d_gene: TRBD1
v_gene: TRBV12-3/TRBV12-4

CDR3aa: CAVQGDRTGELFF
j_gene: TRBJ2-2
d_gene: TRBD1
v_gene: TRBV6-5

CDR3aa: CASSALRDGYGYTF
j_gene: TRBJ1-2
d_gene: NA
v_gene: TRBV5-1